Shown below are 3 T cell receptor beta chains from a single sample sequenced in a study of shared clonotypes between healthy human individuals. Using immunoSEQ multiplex PCR, the repertoire was profiled, and TCRdb retains in-frame clones only, with some absent. The sample includes approximately 600,000 clones, around 96% of them seen just once. CD45RO-negative CD8 cells positively selected for CCR7 made up the naive population, which excluded terminally differentiated effector memory CD45RA+ cells. Specimen: naive CD8+ T cells sorted from blood. These receptors were obtained from a woman under 40 in good health.

The chain employs TRBV14 and TRBJ1-1; D is possibly TRBD1 (5 bases). The CDR3 covers 16 residues. CDR1 and CDR2 (germline): SGHDN, FVKESK. Deletions cut 0 bases from V and 2 bases from J, with 13 bases between. CDR3: CASSQDYRQGNTEAFF. The CDR3 DNA follows: TGTGCCAGCAGCCAAGATTATCGCCAGGGCAACACTGAAGCTTTCTTT.

Points on this clone: Additional DNA sequences in this sample encode the identical CDR3. The chain is built from TRBV27 and TRBJ2-7; 8 bases line up with TRBD1. V shed 5 bases, J shed 2 bases, and the junction held 2 bases outside the gene matches. CDR1 is MNHEY and CDR2 is SMNVEV in the germline V gene (reference sequence). The CDR3 has 13 amino acids. The CDR3 reads CASSDRGPYEQYF. CDR3 coding DNA: TGTGCCAGCAGTGACAGGGGTCCCTACGAGCAGTACTTC.

The chain uses TRBV2 and TRBJ1-2; D is unresolved. The CDR3 is made up of 15 amino acids. Germline CDR1 SNHLY, CDR2 FYNNEI. V dropped 2 bases and J dropped 1 base, with 11 bases sitting between them. In nucleotides, the CDR3 is TGTGCCAGCAGTGAATCTCTAGAGGTTAACTATGGCTACACCTTC. Residues: CASSESLEVNYGYTF.